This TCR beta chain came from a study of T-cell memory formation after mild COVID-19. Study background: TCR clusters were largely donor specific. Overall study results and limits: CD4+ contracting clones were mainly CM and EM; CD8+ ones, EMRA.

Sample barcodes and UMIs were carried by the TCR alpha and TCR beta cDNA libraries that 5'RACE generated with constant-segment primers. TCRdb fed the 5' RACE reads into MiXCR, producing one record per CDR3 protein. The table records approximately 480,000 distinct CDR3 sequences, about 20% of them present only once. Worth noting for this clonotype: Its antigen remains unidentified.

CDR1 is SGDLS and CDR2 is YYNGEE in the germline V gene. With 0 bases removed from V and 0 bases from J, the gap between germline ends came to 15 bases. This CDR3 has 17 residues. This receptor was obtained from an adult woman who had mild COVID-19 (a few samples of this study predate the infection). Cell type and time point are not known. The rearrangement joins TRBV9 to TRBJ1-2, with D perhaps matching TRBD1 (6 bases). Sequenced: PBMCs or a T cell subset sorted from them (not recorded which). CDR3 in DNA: TGTGCCAGCAGCGTAGCTGATACAGGGCGGACTAACTATGGCTACACCTTC. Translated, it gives CASSVADTGRTNYGYTF.